These 20 T cell receptor beta chains originate from one sample sequenced in a study of T cell repertoires in cytomegalovirus infection. No antigen has been identified for these receptors. TCRdb reprocessed the reads via MiXCR and lists one record per CDR3 protein. Counted here are a few hundred thousand distinct CDR3 sequences, roughly a fifth occurring once; the ten biggest clones make up about 21%. Sequencing was performed on cultured PBMCs, taken from culture after CMV antigen stimulation. The receptors were sampled from a human donor in good health (CMV status not recorded). Some clones in this sample may be carry-over from other donors' samples.

CDR3 in amino acids: CASSADGRNYNEQFF. The CDR3 DNA reads TGTGCCAGTAGTGCCGATGGGCGGAACTACAATGAGCAGTTCTTC. The chain recombines TRBV19 with TRBJ2-1, with D unresolved. CDR1 is LNHDA and CDR2 is SQIVND in the germline V gene (reference sequence). V was trimmed by 5 bases and J by 3 bases, leaving 14 bases between them. The CDR3 is 15 amino acids.

This rearrangement joins TRBV6-4 to TRBJ1-5; no clear D. Germline V lookup: CDR1 MRHNA, CDR2 SNTAGT. The CDR3 has 16 residues. With 7 bases removed from V and 7 bases from J, the gap between germline ends came to 23 bases. CDR3 sequence reads: CASTPLIVWGMQPQHF. The DNA of the CDR3 is TGTGCCAGCACCCCATTAATTGTGTGGGGTATGCAGCCCCAGCATTTT.

This clonotype was observed a few times. The rearrangement links TRBV5-1 to TRBJ2-7; possible D gene TRBD2, 5 bases. Between the trimmed V and J ends, which lost 7 bases and 6 bases, there was a span of 8 bases. Germline CDR1 reads SGHRS; CDR2 reads YFSETQ. The CDR3 contains 10 residues. For the CDR3, the DNA is TGCGCCAGCGCCGAGGGCGAGCAGTACGTC. It encodes CASAEGEQYV.

In its sample, this clonotype was seen a few times. The chain uses TRBV7-8 and TRBJ2-7; D gene uncertain. CDR1 and CDR2 from the germline V gene are SGHVS and FQNEAQ. V was clipped by 1 base and J by 3 bases, with 10 bases between them. The CDR3 runs to 14 residues. The CDR3 bases are TGTGCCAGCAGCTTAGAAGTGGGGAACTACGAGCAGTACTTC. Its translation: CASSLEVGNYEQYF.

The sample holds a few counts of this clonotype. This chain connects TRBV2 to TRBJ2-1, with 14 bases fitting TRBD2. This CDR3 region has 14 residues. The trim removed 7 bases at V and 8 bases at J, leaving 4 bases unmatched. The germline CDR1 and CDR2 sequences are SNHLY and FYNNEI. CDR3 loop: CASNGLAGGHEQFF. The DNA of the CDR3 is TGTGCCAGCAACGGACTAGCGGGAGGACATGAGCAGTTCTTC.

This clonotype was counted only a few times. The chain uses TRBV19 and TRBJ1-2, with a tentative D call TRBD1 (5 bases). Germline V CDR1 and CDR2: LNHDA, SQIVND (reference sequence). The CDR3 is 15 amino acids. V lost 5 bases and J lost 6, with 19 bases in between. CDR3 nucleotide sequence: TGTGCCAGTAGTCCTCGGGGGAAGGAGGGCGATGGCTACACCTTC. Protein: CASSPRGKEGDGYTF.

Many counts were recorded for this clonotype. The chain's CDR3 is CAISESKGNYEQYV. For the CDR3, the DNA is TGTGCCATCAGTGAATCTAAAGGGAACTACGAGCAGTACGTC. The chain links TRBV10-3 to TRBJ2-7; D remains unclear. The CDR3 spans 14 residues. Trimming left V 3 bases short and J 3 bases short, with 12 bases between. CDR1 and CDR2 from the germline V gene are ENHRY and SYGVKD.

In this sample, this clonotype turned up a few times. V and J are TRBV20-1 and TRBJ1-2, with 9 nucleotides matching TRBD1. V lost 6 bases, J lost 5 bases, and 4 bases stayed unmatched. The germline CDR1 and CDR2 sequences are DFQATT and SNEGSKA (reference sequence). CDR3 length: 12 amino acids. The CDR3 DNA reads as TGCAGTGCCCGGACAGGGGTTTATGGCTACACCTTC. Amino acids: CSARTGVYGYTF.

This clonotype was seen many times. The gene calls are TRBV7-3 and TRBJ2-3, with TRBD2 as a possible D gene (5 bases). Trimming took 2 bases from V and 5 from J, leaving 17 bases between them. Germline V lookup: CDR1 SGHTA, CDR2 FQGTGA. The CDR3 spans 16 residues. The CDR3 nucleotides are TGTGCCAGCAGCTTATTTTCTGGACCCGGAGGAGATACGCAGTATTTT. It is translated as CASSLFSGPGGDTQYF.

The chain recombines TRBV24-1 with TRBJ2-1, with 11 bases fitting TRBD1. The junction had 4 bases not matched to a gene; V was cut back by 4 bases and J by 3 bases. The CDR3 is 16 amino acids. Germline V gene lookup returns CDR1 KGHDR and CDR2 SFDVKD. The CDR3 sequence is CATSETGTGGYNEQFF. The DNA of the CDR3 is TGTGCCACCAGTGAGACCGGGACAGGGGGCTACAATGAGCAGTTCTTC.

The rearrangement uses TRBV7-9 and TRBJ2-1, with a weak D call TRBD2 (6 bases). Germline V gives CDR1 SEHNR, CDR2 FQNEAQ (reference sequence). Trimming pared 5 bases from V and 5 bases from J, leaving 16 bases between. The CDR3 runs 15 residues. CDR3 in DNA: TGTGCCAGCAGCAGAGGGACTGGAACGAACAATGAGCAGTTCTTC. Translating gives CASSRGTGTNNEQFF.

This clonotype was counted many times. The genes are TRBV24-1 and TRBJ1-2, with D possibly TRBD1 on 5 matching bases. V was shortened by 3 bases and J by 3 bases, with 13 bases between the two germline ends. There are 15 residues in the CDR3. Germline values: CDR1 KGHDR, CDR2 SFDVKD. The CDR3 DNA sequence: TGTGCCACCAGTGATGGTCACGCGGGGGACTATGGCTACACCTTC. This codes for CATSDGHAGDYGYTF.

The chain is built from TRBV7-8 and TRBJ1-1, with unresolved D. Trimming removed 3 bases at V and 8 bases at J, with 13 bases between. Per germline, CDR1 SGHVS and CDR2 FQNEAQ. The CDR3 covers 13 residues. For the CDR3, the DNA is TGTGCCAGCAGCTTTGGTAGGGAGACGGAAGCTTTCTTT. It yields the protein CASSFGRETEAFF.

The genes are TRBV7-2 and TRBJ2-1; D not resolved. Germline lookup yields CDR1 SGHTA and CDR2 FQGNSA. Trimming removed 2 bases at V and 9 bases at J, with 8 bases between. The CDR3 is made up of 12 amino acids. The CDR3 nucleotides read TGTGCCAGCAGCTTACCCTCGATTGAGCAGTTCTTC. This codes for CASSLPSIEQFF.

This clonotype has at least ten counts. The gene calls are TRBV6-2 or TRBV6-3 and TRBJ2-6; tentative D call: TRBD2 (5 bases). This CDR3 has 15 amino acids. Trimming left V 6 bases short and J 0 bases short, with 9 bases between. The germline V gene has CDR1 MNHEY and CDR2 SVGEGT. In DNA, the CDR3 is TGTGCCAGCAGGGAGGTTTTCTCTGGGGCCAACGTCCTGACTTTC. This encodes CASREVFSGANVLTF.

This clonotype came up many times. The chain employs TRBV5-1 and TRBJ1-2; no firm D call. V lost 0 bases and J lost 6, with 12 bases in between. The CDR3 is 14 amino acids. Per germline, CDR1 SGHRS and CDR2 YFSETQ. The CDR3 spells CASSLGTPRDGYTF. CDR3 DNA sequence: TGCGCCAGCAGCTTGGGAACGCCTAGGGATGGCTACACCTTC.

This chain links TRBV11-3 with TRBJ1-1; no clear D gene. There are 15 residues in the CDR3. V was cut by 2 bases and J by 0 bases, with 10 bases left in between. Germline CDR1 is SGHNT and CDR2 is YENEEA. CDR3 protein: CASSLLTGMNTEAFF. The DNA of the CDR3 is TGTGCCAGCAGCTTACTAACGGGGATGAACACTGAAGCTTTCTTT.

This clonotype came up a few times. V gene TRBV7-9 combines with J gene TRBJ1-5, with 7 bases aligning to TRBD1. The germline V gene has CDR1 SEHNR and CDR2 FQNEAQ (reference sequence). The CDR3 length is 15 residues. V was clipped by 5 bases and J by 3 bases; unmatched bases: 7. The CDR3: CASSRDSGNNQPQHF. The CDR3 DNA follows: TGTGCCAGCAGCCGGGACAGTGGGAACAATCAGCCCCAGCATTTT.

This sequence joins TRBV11-2 and TRBJ2-4, with TRBD2 as a possible D gene (6 bases). Germline CDR1 SGHAT, CDR2 FQNNGV. V lost 5 bases and J lost 0, with 11 bases in between. This CDR3 spans 15 amino acids. The CDR3 DNA follows: TGTGCCAGCAGCCCGCAGGGACTAGCCAAAAACATTCAGTACTTC. Residues: CASSPQGLAKNIQYF.

This clonotype was counted a few times. The chain carries TRBV19 and TRBJ2-1, with TRBD2 identical over 8 bases. The germline CDR1 and CDR2 sequences are LNHDA and SQIVND (reference sequence). V lost 7 bases to trimming and J lost 8 bases; unmatched junction nucleotides: 7. This CDR3 spans 13 amino acids. CDR3 coding DNA: TGTGCCAGTAAGGGACTAGAAAAACATGAGCAGTTCTTC. Translated: CASKGLEKHEQFF.